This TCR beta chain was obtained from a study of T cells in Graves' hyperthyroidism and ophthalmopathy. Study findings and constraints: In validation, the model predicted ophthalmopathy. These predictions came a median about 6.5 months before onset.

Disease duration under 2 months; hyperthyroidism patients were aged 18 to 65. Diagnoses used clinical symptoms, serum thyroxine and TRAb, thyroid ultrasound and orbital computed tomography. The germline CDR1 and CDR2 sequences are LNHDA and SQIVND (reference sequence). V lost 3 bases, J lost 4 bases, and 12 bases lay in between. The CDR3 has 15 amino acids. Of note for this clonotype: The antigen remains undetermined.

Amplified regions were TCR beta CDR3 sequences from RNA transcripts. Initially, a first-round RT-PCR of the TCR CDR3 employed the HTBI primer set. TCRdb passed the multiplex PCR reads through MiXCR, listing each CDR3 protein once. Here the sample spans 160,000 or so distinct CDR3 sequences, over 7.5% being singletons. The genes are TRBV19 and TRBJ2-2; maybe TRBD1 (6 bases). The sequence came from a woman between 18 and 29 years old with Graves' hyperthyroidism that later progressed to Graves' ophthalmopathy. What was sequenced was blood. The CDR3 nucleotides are TGTGCCAGTAGTATTTTGGGGGCCGGCACCGGGGAGCTGTTTTTT. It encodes CASSILGAGTGELFF.